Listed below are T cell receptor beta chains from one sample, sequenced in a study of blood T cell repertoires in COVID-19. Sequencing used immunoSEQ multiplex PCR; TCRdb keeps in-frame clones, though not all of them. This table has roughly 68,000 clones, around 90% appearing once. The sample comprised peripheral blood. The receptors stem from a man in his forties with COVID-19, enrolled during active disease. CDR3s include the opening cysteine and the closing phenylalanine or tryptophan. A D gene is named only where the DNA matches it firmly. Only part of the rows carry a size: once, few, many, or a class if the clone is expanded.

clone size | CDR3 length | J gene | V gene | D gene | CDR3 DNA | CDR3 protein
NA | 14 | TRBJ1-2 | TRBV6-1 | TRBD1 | TGTGCCAGCAGTGATGCCCGGACAGGGGATGGCTACACCTTC | CASSDARTGDGYTF
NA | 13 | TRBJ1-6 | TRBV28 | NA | TGTGCCAGCAGTTTATTCGGGGGTTCACCCCTCCACTTT | CASSLFGGSPLHF
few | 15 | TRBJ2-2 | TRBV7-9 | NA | TGTGCCAGCAGCTTAACCCCCGAGGGCACCGGGGAGCTGTTTTTT | CASSLTPEGTGELFF
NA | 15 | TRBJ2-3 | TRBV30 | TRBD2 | TGTGCCTGGAGAAAAGTAGCGGGGGGCACAGATACGCAGTATTTT | CAWRKVAGGTDTQYF
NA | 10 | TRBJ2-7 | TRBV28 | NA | TGTGCCAGCAGTAGGACAGAGCAGTACTTC | CASSRTEQYF
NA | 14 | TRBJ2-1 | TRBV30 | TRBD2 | TGTGCCTGGAGTTGGAGCGGGGGGGCTCATGAGCAGTTCTTC | CAWSWSGGAHEQFF
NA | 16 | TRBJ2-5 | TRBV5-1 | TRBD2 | TGCGCCAGCAGCTTTCGTGCGGGGGGCCGCCAAGAGACCCAGTACTTC | CASSFRAGGRQETQYF
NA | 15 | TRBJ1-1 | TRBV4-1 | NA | TGCGCCAGCAGCTACTTCCTCGGGGAGGGCACTGAAGCTTTCTTT | CASSYFLGEGTEAFF
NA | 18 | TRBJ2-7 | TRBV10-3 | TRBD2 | TGTGCCATCAGTGAGTCATGGACTAGCGGGGGGGCCTCCTACGAGCAGTACTTC | CAISESWTSGGASYEQYF
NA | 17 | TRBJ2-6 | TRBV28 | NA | TGTGCCAGCAGTTTATGGGTGTGGGCCTCTGGGGCCAACGTCCTGACTTTC | CASSLWVWASGANVLTF
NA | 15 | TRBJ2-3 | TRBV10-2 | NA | TGCGCCAGCAACTCGGCGGGGGCTAGCACAGATACGCAGTATTTT | CASNSAGASTDTQYF
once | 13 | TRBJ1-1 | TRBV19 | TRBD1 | TGTGCCAGTAGCGGACAGGGTTTCACTGAAGCTTTCTTT | CASSGQGFTEAFF
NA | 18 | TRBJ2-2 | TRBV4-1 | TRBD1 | TGCGCCAGCAGCCTAACGATTAGGGGGCAATTTGGCACCGGGGAGCTGTTTTTT | CASSLTIRGQFGTGELFF
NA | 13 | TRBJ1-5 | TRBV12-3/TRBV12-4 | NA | TGTGCCAGCAGCCGACAGGAGTATCAGCCCCAGCATTTT | CASSRQEYQPQHF
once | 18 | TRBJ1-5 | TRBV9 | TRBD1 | TGTGCCAGCAGCGTAAACAGGGGGGAGGGATATAGCAATCAGCCCCAGCATTTT | CASSVNRGEGYSNQPQHF
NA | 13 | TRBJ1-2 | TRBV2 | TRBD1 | TGTGCCAGCAGTGGACAGGGCGAGTATGGCTACACCTTC | CASSGQGEYGYTF
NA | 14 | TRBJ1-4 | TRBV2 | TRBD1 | TGTGCCAGCAGTCCTAGGGACAGTAATGAAAAACTGTTTTTT | CASSPRDSNEKLFF
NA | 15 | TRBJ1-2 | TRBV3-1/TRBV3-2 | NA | TGTGCCAGCAGCCAAGATGCGGGCATCAACTATGGCTACACCTTC | CASSQDAGINYGYTF
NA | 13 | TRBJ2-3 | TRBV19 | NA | TGTGCCAGTAAACTTGCGATTGCAGATACGCAGTATTTT | CASKLAIADTQYF
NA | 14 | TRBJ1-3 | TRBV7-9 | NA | TGTGCCAGCAGCTTAAAACAGGGAGGAAACACCATATATTTT | CASSLKQGGNTIYF
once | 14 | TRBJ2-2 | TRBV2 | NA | TGTGCCAGCAGTGAGACAGCGTTTACCGGGGAGCTGTTTTTT | CASSETAFTGELFF
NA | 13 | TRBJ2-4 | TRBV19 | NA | TGTGCCAGTAGTCCGCAGGATACAAACATTCAGTACTTC | CASSPQDTNIQYF
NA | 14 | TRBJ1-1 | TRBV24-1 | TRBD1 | TGTGCCACCCGGACAGGGGAGGGGAACACTGAAGCTTTCTTT | CATRTGEGNTEAFF
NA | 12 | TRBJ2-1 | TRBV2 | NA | TGTGCCAGCAGTACAGGGTTCGATGAGCAGTTCTTC | CASSTGFDEQFF
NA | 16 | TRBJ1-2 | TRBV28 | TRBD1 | TGTGCCAGCAGTGCCTCCGGACAGGACTTGGGCTATGGCTACACCTTC | CASSASGQDLGYGYTF
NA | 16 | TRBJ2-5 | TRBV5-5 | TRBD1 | TGTGCCAGCAGCTCCGACACGCCGGGACAGCAAGAGACCCAGTACTTC | CASSSDTPGQQETQYF
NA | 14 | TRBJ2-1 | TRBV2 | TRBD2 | TGTGCCAGCAAAGGTAGCGGGGGGCCCAATGAGCAGTTCTTC | CASKGSGGPNEQFF
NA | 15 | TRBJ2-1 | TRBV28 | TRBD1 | TGTGCCAGCAGTTCGGGACAGGGATCCTACAATGAGCAGTTCTTC | CASSSGQGSYNEQFF
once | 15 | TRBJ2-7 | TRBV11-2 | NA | TGTGCCAGCAGCCTACACATATCACAGTCCTACGAGCAGTACTTC | CASSLHISQSYEQYF
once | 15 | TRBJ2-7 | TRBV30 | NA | TGTGCCTGGAGTGTACAGGCAGGTCTCTCCTACGAGCAGTACTTC | CAWSVQAGLSYEQYF
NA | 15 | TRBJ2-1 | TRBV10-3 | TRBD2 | TGTGCCATCCAGGACAGCGGGGGCTCCTACAATGAGCAGTTCTTC | CAIQDSGGSYNEQFF
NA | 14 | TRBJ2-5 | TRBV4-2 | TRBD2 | TGTGCCAGCAGCGCCAGCGGGACCCAAGAGACCCAGTACTTC | CASSASGTQETQYF
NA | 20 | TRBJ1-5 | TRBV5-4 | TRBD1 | TGTGCCAGCAGCGTGTATCGGGACAGGGGGTACCCCGTCGGCAATCAGCCCCAGCATTTT | CASSVYRDRGYPVGNQPQHF
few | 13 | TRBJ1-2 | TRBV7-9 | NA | TGTGCCAGCAGCTTACCGGGAAACTATGGCTACACCTTC | CASSLPGNYGYTF
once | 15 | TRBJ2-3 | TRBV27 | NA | TGTGCCAGCAGGACAGGAGTGGATGGCACAGATACGCAGTATTTT | CASRTGVDGTDTQYF
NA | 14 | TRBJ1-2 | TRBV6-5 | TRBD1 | TGTGCCAGCAGGACCGGACAGGGGGGCTATGGCTACACCTTC | CASRTGQGGYGYTF
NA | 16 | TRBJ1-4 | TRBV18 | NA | TGTGCCAGCTCGACGTCGGTTTGGCAGGGTGGCGAAAAACTGTTTTTT | CASSTSVWQGGEKLFF
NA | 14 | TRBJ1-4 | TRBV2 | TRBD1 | TGTGCCAGCAGTTCCGGGACAGGGGATCCCAGCAGATTTTTT | CASSSGTGDPSRFF
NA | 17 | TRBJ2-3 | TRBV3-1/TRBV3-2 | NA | TGTGCCAGCAGCTCTCCCACCTCCGGGACTTTCACAGATACGCAGTATTTT | CASSSPTSGTFTDTQYF
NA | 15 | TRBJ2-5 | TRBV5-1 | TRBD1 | TGCGCCACCAAAAGACAGGGCAGAGGCCAAGAGACCCAGTACTTC | CATKRQGRGQETQYF
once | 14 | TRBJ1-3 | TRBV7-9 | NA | TGTGCCAGCAGCTTGCAGGGTTATGGAAACACCATATATTTT | CASSLQGYGNTIYF
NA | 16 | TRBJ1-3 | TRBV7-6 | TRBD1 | TGTGCCAGCAGCTTAATGTCGACAGGGGGTGGAAACACCATATATTTT | CASSLMSTGGGNTIYF
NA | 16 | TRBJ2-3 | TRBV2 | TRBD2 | TGTGCCAGCAGTGAATACGGCGGGGGGGCCACAGATACGCAGTATTTT | CASSEYGGGATDTQYF
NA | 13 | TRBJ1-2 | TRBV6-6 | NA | TGTGCCAGCAGCTTTGGGCCTAACTATGGCTACACCTTC | CASSFGPNYGYTF
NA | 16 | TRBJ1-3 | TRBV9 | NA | TGTGCCAGCAGCGTAGGGGGATTCGACTATGGAAACACCATATATTTT | CASSVGGFDYGNTIYF
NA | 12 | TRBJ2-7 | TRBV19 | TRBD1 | TGTGCCAGTACGGGACAGAACTACGAGCAGTACTTC | CASTGQNYEQYF
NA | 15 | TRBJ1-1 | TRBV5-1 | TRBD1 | TGCGCCAGCAGCCTTGACAGGGCGGCGAACACTGAAGCTTTCTTT | CASSLDRAANTEAFF
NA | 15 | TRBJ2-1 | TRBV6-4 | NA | TGTGCCAGCAGTGACTCGTCCGGGAACTACAATGAGCAGTTCTTC | CASSDSSGNYNEQFF
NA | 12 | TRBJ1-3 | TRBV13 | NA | TGTGCCAGCAGCTTCAGTCGAAACACCATATATTTT | CASSFSRNTIYF
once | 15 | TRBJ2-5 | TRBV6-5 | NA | TGTGCCAGCAGTTACTCGAGCTCCAGCGGAGAGACCCAGTACTTC | CASSYSSSSGETQYF